These T cell receptor beta chains were read from a single sample in a study of radiotherapy plus CTLA-4 blockade in lung cancer. Here immunoSEQ multiplex PCR was the method, and the copy in TCRdb shows in-frame clones only, minus some. The data show more than 95,000 clones, approximately 84% seen once. The sequencing here drew on peripheral blood, taken from a patient treated with radiotherapy plus ipilimumab. The receptors were gathered from a human donor with non-small cell lung cancer who had a partial response to radiotherapy plus ipilimumab. CDR3s include the opening cysteine and the closing phenylalanine or tryptophan. The order of the fields is J gene, D gene, V gene, clone size, CDR3 protein, CDR3 DNA. The D gene is left open where the match is weak. Clone size is stated in some rows and not others, as once, few, many or a class when expanded.

TRBJ1-5,TRBD1,TRBV28,few,CASSRTGGAIYQPQHF,TGTGCCAGCAGCCGGACAGGGGGTGCAATCTATCAGCCCCAGCATTTT
TRBJ1-5,NA,TRBV28,NA,CASRQYSNQPQHF,TGTGCCAGCCGCCAGTATAGCAATCAGCCCCAGCATTTT
TRBJ2-7,TRBD2,TRBV4-1,NA,CASSQDRTSGSLYEQYF,TGCGCCAGCAGCCAGGACCGGACTAGCGGGAGTTTATACGAGCAGTACTTC
TRBJ2-1,NA,TRBV6-4,NA,CASSPDGGSYNEQFF,TGTGCCAGCAGCCCCGACGGGGGATCCTACAATGAGCAGTTCTTC
TRBJ1-5,TRBD1,TRBV18,NA,CASSGGQSNQPQHF,TGTGCCAGCTCAGGGGGACAGAGCAATCAGCCCCAGCATTTT
TRBJ2-5,TRBD2,TRBV29-1,NA,CSVAAGTRGETQYF,TGCAGCGTCGCGGCCGGGACTAGGGGTGAGACCCAGTACTTC
TRBJ1-1,NA,TRBV28,NA,CASSFEMNTEAFF,TGTGCCAGCAGTTTCGAGATGAACACTGAAGCTTTCTTT
TRBJ2-5,TRBD1,TRBV15,NA,CATSTRQGTGETQYF,TGTGCCACCAGCACGCGACAGGGAACAGGGGAGACCCAGTACTTC
TRBJ2-2,NA,TRBV28,NA,CASRWALNTGELFF,TGTGCCAGTAGATGGGCCTTGAACACCGGGGAGCTGTTTTTT
TRBJ2-5,TRBD2,TRBV28,NA,CASSIAGRIQETQYF,TGTGCCAGCAGTATAGCGGGACGAATACAAGAGACCCAGTACTTC
TRBJ2-3,TRBD2,TRBV10-3,NA,CATASGERETDTQYF,TGTGCCACGGCCTCTGGCGAGCGGGAGACAGATACGCAGTATTTT
TRBJ1-1,TRBD1,TRBV18,NA,CASSPVGQGLEAFF,TGTGCCAGCTCACCCGTGGGACAGGGTCTTGAAGCTTTCTTT
TRBJ1-1,TRBD1,TRBV28,few,CASDSGRGTEAFF,TGTGCCAGTGACTCTGGCAGGGGGACTGAAGCTTTCTTT
TRBJ2-7,NA,TRBV5-4,NA,CASSIDTSYEQYF,TGTGCCAGCAGCATCGACACCTCCTACGAGCAGTACTTC
TRBJ1-2,TRBD1,TRBV6-5,NA,CASRTPGGRYGYTF,TGTGCCAGCAGGACCCCAGGGGGCCGCTATGGCTACACCTTC
TRBJ1-1,NA,TRBV30,NA,CACKHLTGFTEAFF,TGTGCCTGTAAGCATCTCACAGGTTTCACTGAAGCTTTCTTT
TRBJ2-1,TRBD2,TRBV27,NA,CASSYGRSYYEQFF,TGTGCCAGCAGTTACGGGAGGTCCTATTATGAGCAGTTCTTC
TRBJ1-5,NA,TRBV5-6,once,CASSLQGPRQPQHF,TGTGCCAGCAGCTTGCAGGGCCCCCGTCAGCCCCAGCATTTT